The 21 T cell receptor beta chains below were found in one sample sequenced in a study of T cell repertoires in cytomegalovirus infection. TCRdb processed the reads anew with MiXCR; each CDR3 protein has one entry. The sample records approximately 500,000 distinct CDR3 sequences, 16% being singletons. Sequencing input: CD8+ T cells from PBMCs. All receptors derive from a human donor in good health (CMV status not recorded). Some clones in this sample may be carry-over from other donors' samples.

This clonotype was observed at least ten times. Here the CDR3 reads CASSSLLDRGPRVDTGELFF. The CDR3 DNA follows: TGTGCCAGCAGTTCCCTCTTAGACAGGGGACCGCGCGTCGACACCGGGGAGCTGTTTTTT. The chain carries TRBV28 and TRBJ2-2, with 8 bases identical to TRBD1. This CDR3 has 20 amino acids. J lost 3 bases, V lost 4 bases, and 19 bases had no gene match. Germline CDR1 reads MDHEN; CDR2 reads SYDVKM. The entire variable domain, with the rest obtained from reference TRBV28 and TRBJ2-2, is as follows: DVKVTQSSRYLVKRTGEKVFLECVQDMDHENMFWYRQDPGLGLRLIYFSYDVKMKEKGDIPEGYSVSREKKERFSLILESASTNQTSMYLCASSSLLDRGPRVDTGELFFGEGSRLTVL.

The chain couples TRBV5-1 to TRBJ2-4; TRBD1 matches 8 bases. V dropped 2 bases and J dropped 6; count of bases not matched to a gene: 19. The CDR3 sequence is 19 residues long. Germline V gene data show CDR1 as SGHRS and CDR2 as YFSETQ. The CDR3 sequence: CASSFDRGVMGGEGNIQYF. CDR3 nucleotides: TGCGCCAGCAGCTTCGACAGGGGCGTGATGGGAGGTGAGGGAAACATTCAGTACTTC.

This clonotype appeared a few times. The CDR3 loop is CASSFGLAGYSSYNEQFF. The CDR3 DNA sequence: TGTGCCAGCAGCTTCGGACTAGCGGGATACAGCTCCTACAATGAGCAGTTCTTC. This sequence joins TRBV5-4 and TRBJ2-1; 12 nucleotides match TRBD2. V dropped 2 bases and J dropped 0; count of bases not matched to a gene: 6. The V gene's germline CDR1 is SGHNT and CDR2 YYREEE (reference sequence). The CDR3 length is 18 residues.

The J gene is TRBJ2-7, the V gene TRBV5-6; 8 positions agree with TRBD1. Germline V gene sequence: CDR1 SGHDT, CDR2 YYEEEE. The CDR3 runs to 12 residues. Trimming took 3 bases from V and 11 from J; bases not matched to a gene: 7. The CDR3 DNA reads TGTGCCAGCAGCTCCGGGACAGGCCGAGAGTACTTC. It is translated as CASSSGTGREYF.

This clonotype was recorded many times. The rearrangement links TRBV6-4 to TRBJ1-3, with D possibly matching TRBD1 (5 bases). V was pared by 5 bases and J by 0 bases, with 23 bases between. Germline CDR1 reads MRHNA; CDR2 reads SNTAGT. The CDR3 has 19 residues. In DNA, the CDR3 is TGTGCCAGCAGTCGACGTACTTCTCTCGACAGCGTCTCTGGAAACACCATATATTTT. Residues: CASSRRTSLDSVSGNTIYF.

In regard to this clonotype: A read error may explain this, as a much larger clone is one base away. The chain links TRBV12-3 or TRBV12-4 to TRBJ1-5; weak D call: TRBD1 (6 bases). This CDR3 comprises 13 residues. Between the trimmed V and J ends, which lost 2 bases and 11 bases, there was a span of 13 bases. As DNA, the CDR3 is TGTGCCAGCAGTTTAACCGGAAGGGGGTCCCAGCATTTT. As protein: CASSLTGRGSQHF.

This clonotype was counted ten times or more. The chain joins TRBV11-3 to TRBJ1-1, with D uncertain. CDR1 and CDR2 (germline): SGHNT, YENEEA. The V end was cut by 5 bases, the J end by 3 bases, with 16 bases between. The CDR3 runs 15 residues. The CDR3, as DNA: TGTGCCAGCAGCCCTGGGTCCCATTCAGACACTGAAGCTTTCTTT. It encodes CASSPGSHSDTEAFF.

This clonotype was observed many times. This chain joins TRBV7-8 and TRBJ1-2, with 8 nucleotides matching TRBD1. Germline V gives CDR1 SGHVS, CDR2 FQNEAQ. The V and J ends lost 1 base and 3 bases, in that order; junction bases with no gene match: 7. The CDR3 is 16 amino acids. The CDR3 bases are TGTGCCAGCAGCTTAGTTATGAAACAGGGGGACTATGGCTACACCTTC. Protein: CASSLVMKQGDYGYTF.

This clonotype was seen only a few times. CDR3 bases: TGTGCCAGCAGTTTGGGCCTCAGGGTATTTCAGGATGGCTACACCTTC. The encoded protein is CASSLGLRVFQDGYTF. This chain uses TRBV28 with TRBJ1-2; a weak D match, TRBD1 (5 bases). CDR1 is MDHEN, CDR2 SYDVKM, per germline. With 3 bases removed from V and 6 bases from J, the gap between germline ends came to 20 bases. There are 16 residues in the CDR3.

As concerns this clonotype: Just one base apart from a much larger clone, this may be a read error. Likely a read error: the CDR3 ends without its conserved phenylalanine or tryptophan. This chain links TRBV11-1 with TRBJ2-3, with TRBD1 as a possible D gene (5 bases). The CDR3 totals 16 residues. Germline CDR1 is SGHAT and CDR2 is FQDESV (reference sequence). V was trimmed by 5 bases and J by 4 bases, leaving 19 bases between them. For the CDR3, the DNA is TGTGCCAGCAGCCCAGTGGGCAGGGAAGTGGCAGATACGCAGTATTCT. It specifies CASSPVGREVADTQYS.

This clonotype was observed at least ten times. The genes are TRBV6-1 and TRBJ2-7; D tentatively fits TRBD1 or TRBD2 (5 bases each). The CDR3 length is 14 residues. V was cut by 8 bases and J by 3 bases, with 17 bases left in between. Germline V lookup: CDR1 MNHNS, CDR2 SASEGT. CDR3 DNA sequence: TGTGCCAGCCGGGACGATGTAGGGTTCTACGAGCAGTACTTC. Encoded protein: CASRDDVGFYEQYF.

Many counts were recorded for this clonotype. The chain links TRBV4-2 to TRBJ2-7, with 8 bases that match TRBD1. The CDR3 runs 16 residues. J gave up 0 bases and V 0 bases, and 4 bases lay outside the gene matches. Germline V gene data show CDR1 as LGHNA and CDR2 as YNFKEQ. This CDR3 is CASSQERQGASYEQYF. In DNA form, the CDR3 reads TGTGCCAGCAGCCAAGAAAGGCAGGGGGCCTCCTACGAGCAGTACTTC.

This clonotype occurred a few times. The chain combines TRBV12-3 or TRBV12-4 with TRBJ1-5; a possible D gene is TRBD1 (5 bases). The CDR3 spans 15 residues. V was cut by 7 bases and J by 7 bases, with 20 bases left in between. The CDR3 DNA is TGTGCCAGCACCTTGGACGGACCAGGGTACCAGCCCCAGCATTTT. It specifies CASTLDGPGYQPQHF.

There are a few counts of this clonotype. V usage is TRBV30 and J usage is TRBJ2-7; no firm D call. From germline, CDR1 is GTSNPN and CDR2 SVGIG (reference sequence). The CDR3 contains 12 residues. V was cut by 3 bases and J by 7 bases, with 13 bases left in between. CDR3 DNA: TGTGCCTGGAGCGTAGGTTTGGGGGAGCAGTACTTC. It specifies CAWSVGLGEQYF.

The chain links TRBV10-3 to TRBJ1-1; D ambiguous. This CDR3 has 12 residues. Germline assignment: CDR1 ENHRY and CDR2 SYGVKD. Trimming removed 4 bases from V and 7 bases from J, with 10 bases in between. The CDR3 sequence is CAISGERDEAFF. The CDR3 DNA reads TGTGCCATCAGTGGCGAGAGGGATGAAGCTTTCTTT.

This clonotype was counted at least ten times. CDR3 protein: CASRRGREVPTDTQYF. The CDR3, as DNA: TGTGCCAGCAGGAGGGGGCGGGAGGTCCCGACAGATACGCAGTATTTT. The chain employs TRBV11-2 and TRBJ2-3, with D perhaps TRBD2 (8 bases). Germline V gene lookup returns CDR1 SGHAT and CDR2 FQNNGV. This CDR3 has 16 residues. Between the trimmed V and J ends, which lost 6 bases and 3 bases, there was a span of 19 bases.

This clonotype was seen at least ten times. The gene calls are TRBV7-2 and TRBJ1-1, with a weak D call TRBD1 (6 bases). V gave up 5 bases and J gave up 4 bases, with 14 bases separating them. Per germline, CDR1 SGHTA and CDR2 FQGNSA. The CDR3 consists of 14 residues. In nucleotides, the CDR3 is TGTGCCAGCAGCGTAAGGGGGTTTGGCACTGAAGCTTTCTTT. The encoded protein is CASSVRGFGTEAFF.

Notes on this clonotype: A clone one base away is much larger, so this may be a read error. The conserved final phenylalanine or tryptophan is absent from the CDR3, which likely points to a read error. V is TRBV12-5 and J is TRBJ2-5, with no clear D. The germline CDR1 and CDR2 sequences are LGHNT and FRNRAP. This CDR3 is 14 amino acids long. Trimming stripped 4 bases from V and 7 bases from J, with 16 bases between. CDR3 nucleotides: TGTGCTAGTGGTTCAGACTCCGGTTTAGGGACCCAGTACTTA. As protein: CASGSDSGLGTQYL.

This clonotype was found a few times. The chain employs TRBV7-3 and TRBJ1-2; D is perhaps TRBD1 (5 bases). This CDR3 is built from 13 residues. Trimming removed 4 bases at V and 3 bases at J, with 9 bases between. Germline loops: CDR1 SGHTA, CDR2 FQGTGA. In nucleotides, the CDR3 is TGTGCCAGCAGCTCTCGGGACGACTATGGCTACACCTTC. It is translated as CASSSRDDYGYTF.

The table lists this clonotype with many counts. CDR3 amino acids: CASEGRGLHEQYF. CDR3 coding DNA: TGTGCCAGCGAGGGCAGGGGGCTTCACGAGCAGTACTTC. The chain joins TRBV27 to TRBJ2-7; 8 positions agree with TRBD1. V was clipped by 8 bases and J by 5 bases; unmatched bases: 8. Germline-derived CDR1 and CDR2 are MNHEY and SMNVEV (reference sequence). The CDR3 contains 13 residues.

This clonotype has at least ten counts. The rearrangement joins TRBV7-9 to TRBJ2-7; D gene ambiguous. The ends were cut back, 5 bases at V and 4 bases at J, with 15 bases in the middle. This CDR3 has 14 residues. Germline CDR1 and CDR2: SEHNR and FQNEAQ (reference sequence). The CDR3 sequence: CASSPTGDIYEQYF. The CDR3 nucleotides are TGTGCCAGCAGCCCTACCGGAGATATTTACGAGCAGTACTTC.